This note documents a single T cell receptor beta chain sequence. The data originate from a study of blood T cell repertoires in COVID-19. CDR3 size: 14 residues. Germline-derived CDR1 and CDR2 are SGHRS and YFSETQ. The V gene lost 0 bases and the J gene lost 5 bases, with 12 bases spanning the gap. In the original workflow: Estimates of nucleated cell counts were drawn from the amplification of reference gene primers. Only in-frame clones appear in the TCRdb table, and some are missing; sequencing was by immunoSEQ multiplex PCR. D and trimming come from the DNA, and the V and J calls and clone size come from that table. Of under 250,000 clones listed, roughly 80% are singletons.

Sequenced sample: PBMCs or T cells enriched from blood (not recorded which). The TCR comes from a middle-aged woman with acute COVID-19. This sequence joins TRBV5-1 and TRBJ2-7; D is uncertain. CDR3 sequence (DNA): TGCGCCAGCAGCTTGGATTTTCGGGTCGACGAGCAGTACTTC. Encoded protein: CASSLDFRVDEQYF.